The 28 T cell receptor beta chains given below trace back to one sample, sequenced in a study of patients and donors after allogeneic stem cell transplantation. TCRdb reprocessed the RT-PCR reads via MiXCR and lists one record per CDR3 protein. The data contain about a million distinct CDR3 sequences, more than 15% of them singletons. Specimen: blood, either unsorted or a sorted T cell fraction (not recorded which). Source of these receptors: a human donor who was either an allogeneic HSCT recipient or a stem cell or donor lymphocyte infusion donor (not recorded which). It is not recorded whose cells these are; they may come from a transplant donor.

The rearrangement joins TRBV4-1 to TRBJ2-7; the D gene is possibly TRBD2 (6 bases). CDR3 length equals 13 residues. Germline values: CDR1 MGHRA, CDR2 YSYEKL. The V gene lost 1 base and the J gene lost 3 bases, with 7 bases spanning the gap. The DNA of the CDR3 is TGCGCCAGCAGCCAAGGACTAGACTACGAGCAGTACTTC. It specifies CASSQGLDYEQYF.

The chain uses TRBV5-1 and TRBJ2-7, with a tentative D call TRBD2 (5 bases). Germline V gene lookup returns CDR1 SGHRS and CDR2 YFSETQ. V lost 4 bases and J lost 2, with 10 bases in between. This CDR3 spans 13 amino acids. In nucleotides, the CDR3 is TGCGCCAGCAGCCCCAGCGGACCCTACGAGCAGTACTTC. Translated: CASSPSGPYEQYF.

CDR3 nucleotide sequence: TGCGCCAGCAGCTTGCCCGGACAGATGAACACTGAAGCTTTCTTT. This sequence encodes CASSLPGQMNTEAFF. The rearrangement links TRBV5-1 to TRBJ1-1; D might be TRBD1 (6 bases). Germline CDR1 and CDR2: SGHRS and YFSETQ. Trimming took 1 base from V and 0 from J, leaving 10 bases between them. The CDR3 contains 15 residues.

This clonotype has just a few counts. The chain employs TRBV7-3 and TRBJ1-2; 9 nucleotides line up with TRBD1. The trim removed 3 bases at V and 7 bases at J, leaving 6 bases unmatched. This CDR3 comprises 14 residues. CDR1 is SGHTA, CDR2 FQGTGA, per germline. The CDR3: CASSFQGQGSGYTF. The CDR3 bases are TGTGCCAGCAGCTTTCAGGGACAGGGCTCTGGCTACACCTTC.

A single count supports this clonotype. The chain couples TRBV3-1 to TRBJ2-5; no firm D call. This CDR3 is 15 amino acids long. V shed 2 bases and J shed 2 bases, with 12 bases lying between them. Germline V lookup: CDR1 LGHDT, CDR2 YNNKEL (reference sequence). Here the CDR3 DNA reads TGTGCCAGCAGCCAACCCTCCTGGGGACAAGAGACCCAGTACTTC. It yields the protein CASSQPSWGQETQYF.

The genes are TRBV9 and TRBJ1-1, with 7 bases matching TRBD1. V was clipped by 1 base and J by 4 bases; unmatched bases: 10. Germline CDR1 reads SGDLS; CDR2 reads YYNGEE. This CDR3 region has 16 residues. In DNA form, the CDR3 reads TGTGCCAGCAGCGTACGGCAGGGGGGCGAGGTCACTGAAGCTTTCTTT. Translated: CASSVRQGGEVTEAFF.

The genes are TRBV12-3 or TRBV12-4 and TRBJ1-1; D unclear. The CDR3 has 18 amino acids. With 1 base removed from V and 0 bases from J, the gap between germline ends came to 18 bases. Here the CDR3 reads CASSLGPSTLVVNTEAFF. CDR3 DNA sequence: TGTGCCAGCAGTTTAGGCCCGAGTACCTTAGTCGTGAACACTGAAGCTTTCTTT.

The chain recombines TRBV7-7 with TRBJ2-7; D gene ambiguous. CDR3 length equals 13 residues. The germline V gene encodes CDR1 SSHAT and CDR2 FNYEAQ (reference sequence). Trimming stripped 5 bases from V and 6 bases from J, with 14 bases between. CDR3 region: CASSIAARSEQYF. CDR3 nucleotide sequence: TGTGCCAGCAGCATCGCGGCCAGGAGCGAGCAGTACTTC.

The V and J genes are TRBV20-1 and TRBJ1-1, with D perhaps TRBD1 (6 bases). CDR3 length: 15 residues. The V end was cut by 2 bases, the J end by 0 bases, with 13 bases between. Germline V gene data show CDR1 as DFQATT and CDR2 as SNEGSKA (reference sequence). In DNA, the CDR3 is TGCAGTGCTAGAACAGGGTTCGTGGTGAACACTGAAGCTTTCTTT. Translated: CSARTGFVVNTEAFF.

This clonotype was seen repeatedly, ten times or more. The chain combines TRBV12-3 or TRBV12-4 with TRBJ2-1, with D perhaps given as TRBD1 or TRBD2 (5 bases each). V gave up 6 bases and J gave up 9 bases, with 9 bases separating them. This CDR3 contains 11 residues. CDR3 residues: CASRTGTEQFF. The CDR3 coding sequence is TGTGCCAGCAGAACGGGGACTGAGCAGTTCTTC.

This clonotype has just a few counts. The chain carries TRBV12-3 or TRBV12-4 and TRBJ1-1; tentative D call: TRBD1 (5 bases). Between the trimmed V and J ends, which lost 6 bases and 4 bases, there was a span of 18 bases. The CDR3 is 15 residues long. DNA for the CDR3: TGTGCCAGCAGCACAGGAGGTGTGGTCGGCACTGAAGCTTTCTTT. Amino acid sequence: CASSTGGVVGTEAFF.

The rearrangement uses TRBV20-1 and TRBJ2-5; tentative D call: TRBD2 (6 bases). The CDR3 extends over 11 amino acids. Germline CDR1 reads DFQATT; CDR2 reads SNEGSKA (reference sequence). Here the CDR3 DNA reads TGCAGCGCAACTAGCCCAGCGACCCAGTACTTC. This encodes CSATSPATQYF.

The chain uses TRBV9 and TRBJ1-3; D may be TRBD1 (5 bases). V lost 3 bases, J lost 1 base, and 17 bases lay in between. In germline, CDR1 is SGDLS, CDR2 YYNGEE. The CDR3 runs 17 residues. The CDR3 DNA is TGTGCCAGCAGCGCCCGCGACCTGGGGGTTTCTGGAAACACCATATATTTT. Translation: CASSARDLGVSGNTIYF.

This clonotype was seen more than once but under ten times. The CDR3 protein is CSVDNWLAGENEQFF. Written as DNA, the CDR3 is TGCAGCGTCGATAATTGGCTAGCGGGAGAGAATGAGCAGTTCTTC. The V gene is TRBV29-1, the J gene TRBJ2-1, with TRBD2 matching 10 bases. CDR1 and CDR2 from the germline V gene are SQVTM and ANQGSEA. The CDR3 has 15 residues. V gave up 6 bases and J gave up 7 bases; unmatched junction bases: 12.

The rearrangement links TRBV24-1 to TRBJ1-2, with D possibly TRBD1 on 5 matching bases. This CDR3 has 16 residues. CDR1 and CDR2 (germline): KGHDR, SFDVKD. The V and J ends lost 3 bases and 6 bases respectively, with 19 bases between them. The CDR3 region is CATSDPTAGSTHGYTF. As DNA, the CDR3 is TGTGCCACCAGTGATCCGACAGCCGGGTCGACACATGGCTACACCTTC.

This clonotype was counted between two and nine times. The chain couples TRBV7-9 to TRBJ2-1; 9 nucleotides line up with TRBD2. Trimming at V came to 6 bases and at J to 7 bases, leaving 13 bases not matched to a gene. This CDR3 has 16 residues. Germline V gene lookup returns CDR1 SEHNR and CDR2 FQNEAQ (reference sequence). The CDR3 reads CASRLKASGIRNEQFF. The DNA of the CDR3 is TGTGCCAGCAGGCTAAAGGCTAGCGGGATTAGAAATGAGCAGTTCTTC.

This clonotype has just a few counts. The chain couples TRBV6-6 to TRBJ2-7; 9 nucleotides align to TRBD1. Germline lookup yields CDR1 MNHNY and CDR2 SVGAGI (reference sequence). V gave up 5 bases and J gave up 8 bases; unmatched junction bases: 7. The CDR3 has 13 amino acids. DNA of the CDR3: TGTGCCAGCAGTAGGGGACAGGGAAACCAGCAGTACTTC. Amino acid sequence: CASSRGQGNQQYF.

The V and J genes are TRBV9 and TRBJ2-1, with 9 bases lining up with TRBD2. Trimming at V came to 0 bases and at J to 7 bases, leaving 2 bases not matched to a gene. From germline, CDR1 is SGDLS and CDR2 YYNGEE. There are 14 residues in the CDR3. CDR3 nucleotide sequence: TGTGCCAGCAGCGTAGGGACTAGCGCTAATGAGCAGTTCTTC. Translation gives CASSVGTSANEQFF.

The chain links TRBV12-3 or TRBV12-4 to TRBJ2-7; 9 bases align to TRBD1. Trimming took 6 bases from V and 6 from J; bases not matched to a gene: 12. This CDR3 has 15 amino acids. The CDR3: CASSYTGQGRSEQYF. In nucleotides, the CDR3 is TGTGCCAGCAGCTACACGGGACAGGGCAGGTCCGAGCAGTACTTC.

The chain is built from TRBV4-3 and TRBJ2-3; D gene ambiguous. Germline V lookup: CDR1 LGHNA, CDR2 YSLEER. The length of the CDR3 is 18 residues. V was trimmed by 1 base and J by 2 bases, leaving 19 bases between them. This CDR3 is CASSQALSWLRNTDTQYF. The CDR3 nucleotides read TGCGCCAGCAGCCAAGCATTGTCGTGGCTCAGAAACACAGATACGCAGTATTTT.

In its sample, this clonotype was seen many times. The rearrangement uses TRBV6-6 and TRBJ2-5; 8 bases are a match to TRBD2. The CDR3 runs to 11 residues. Per germline, CDR1 MNHNY and CDR2 SVGAGI (reference sequence). Trimming cost V 6 bases and J 9 bases; bases outside gene matches: 3. The CDR3 reads CASSFGGAQYF. CDR3 coding DNA: TGTGCCAGCAGCTTCGGGGGGGCCCAGTACTTC.

The chain uses TRBV6-1 and TRBJ1-2, with a possible D match to TRBD1 (5 bases). V was trimmed by 6 bases and J by 1 base, leaving 9 bases between them. The CDR3 totals 13 residues. Looked up from germline, CDR1 is MNHNS and CDR2 is SASEGT. This CDR3 reads CASRIGDNYGYTF. CDR3 coding DNA: TGTGCCAGCAGAATAGGGGATAACTATGGCTACACCTTC.

This clonotype was counted a few times. The rearrangement uses TRBV12-3 or TRBV12-4 and TRBJ2-1; 9 nucleotides line up with TRBD2. J lost 6 bases, V lost 4 bases, and 13 bases had no gene match. The CDR3 has 17 residues. The CDR3 sequence: CASSWGALAGSRNEQFF. CDR3 DNA: TGTGCCAGCAGTTGGGGAGCGCTAGCGGGAAGTCGCAATGAGCAGTTCTTC.

This clonotype turned up a few times. The V call is TRBV5-1, the J call TRBJ2-2, with D perhaps given as TRBD1 or TRBD2 (5 bases each). Looked up from germline, CDR1 is SGHRS and CDR2 is YFSETQ. The CDR3 sequence is 16 residues long. Trimming removed 4 bases from V and 4 bases from J, with 17 bases in between. The CDR3 loop is CASSPDWQRGTGELFF. The CDR3 bases are TGCGCCAGCAGCCCGGACTGGCAAAGGGGCACCGGGGAGCTGTTTTTT.

The V gene is TRBV7-9, the J gene TRBJ1-4; 11 bases agree with TRBD1. The V gene end was trimmed by 5 bases and the J gene end by 8 bases; junction bases not matched to a gene: 7. Germline V CDR1 and CDR2: SEHNR, FQNEAQ (reference sequence). The CDR3 is made up of 15 amino acids. Written as DNA, the CDR3 is TGTGCCAGCAGCGCGGACAGGGGGCGTGACGAAAAACTGTTTTTT. This translates into CASSADRGRDEKLFF.

This clonotype was counted between two and nine times. The chain couples TRBV20-1 to TRBJ2-1; 9 bases map to TRBD2. Germline CDR1 is DFQATT and CDR2 is SNEGSKA (reference sequence). With 3 bases clipped from V and 8 bases from J, the junction kept 11 bases outside the gene matches. CDR3 length: 15 residues. The CDR3 DNA is TGCAGTGCTAGTTTTGTGGCGGGAGGGCGATATGAGCAGTTCTTC. Protein product: CSASFVAGGRYEQFF.

This clonotype showed up just a few times. This chain links TRBV6-5 with TRBJ2-5, with TRBD2 matching over 7 bases. The CDR3 loop spans 13 amino acids. CDR1 MNHEY and CDR2 SVGAGI come from the germline V gene. Trimming removed 6 bases from V and 5 bases from J; junction bases left unmatched: 6. The CDR3 loop reads CASRYGTKETQYF. The CDR3 DNA sequence: TGTGCCAGCAGGTACGGGACTAAGGAGACCCAGTACTTC.

This clonotype was picked up a small number of times. Germline is not matched at one junction end, which may reflect a read error. The chain links TRBV7-7 to TRBJ2-2; perhaps D is TRBD1 or TRBD2 (5 bases each). The CDR3 length is 15 residues. CDR1 is SSHAT, CDR2 FNYEAQ, per germline (reference sequence). Here the CDR3 DNA reads TGTGCTAGCAGCTCCACGGGGTCAGGGACCGGGGAGCTGTTTTTT. Translated, it gives CASSSTGSGTGELFF.